One sample yielded the 18 T cell receptor beta chains listed below, sequenced in a study of blood T cell repertoires in COVID-19. The data were produced by immunoSEQ multiplex PCR, yet TCRdb's version contains in-frame clones alone and is incomplete. Among under 60,000 clones, less than 90% were seen once, and the ten largest hold about a tenth. Sequencing was carried out using peripheral blood. The receptors shown here come from a human donor in a cohort sampled during active COVID-19.

The V gene is TRBV28, the J gene TRBJ1-1; TRBD1 is a possible D gene (6 bases). The germline V gene has CDR1 MDHEN and CDR2 SYDVKM. This CDR3 has 13 amino acids. Trimming took 1 base from V and 4 from J, leaving 7 bases between them. CDR3 nucleotides: TGTGCCAGCAGTTTATTAGGGGGCACTGAAGCTTTCTTT. Translating it yields CASSLLGGTEAFF.

The genes are TRBV5-1 and TRBJ1-2, with D maybe TRBD1 (6 bases). Per germline, CDR1 SGHRS and CDR2 YFSETQ. Trimming shortened V by 3 bases and J by 1 base, and 13 bases separated the two germline ends. The CDR3 is 15 residues long. The CDR3 coding sequence is TGCGCCAGCAGCTCCGGCGGGGGCGGTAACTATGGCTACACCTTC. Amino acids: CASSSGGGGNYGYTF.

The rearrangement links TRBV7-5 to TRBJ2-7; the table's TRBD1 call for D was not verified on the DNA. TRBV7-5 is an annotated pseudogene. CDR3 length: 15 residues. CDR3 DNA sequence: TGTGCCAGAAGCACGCCGGGACAGGGGGATTACGAGCAGTACTTC. Encoded protein: CARSTPGQGDYEQYF.

V usage is TRBV15 and J usage is TRBJ2-5; 7 nucleotides line up with TRBD2. After removal of 0 bases from V and 7 bases from J, the junction contained 8 bases not matched to a gene. CDR1 LNHNV and CDR2 YYDKDF come from the germline V gene (reference sequence). The CDR3 sequence is 15 residues long. The chain's CDR3 is CATSRDRTRRGTQYF. The CDR3 nucleotides read TGTGCCACCAGCAGAGATCGGACTAGGCGTGGGACCCAGTACTTC.

The genes are TRBV4-1 and TRBJ2-7; a possible D gene is TRBD2 (5 bases). The V gene lost 2 bases and the J gene lost 6 bases, with 23 bases spanning the gap. The CDR3 consists of 17 residues. Germline CDR1 reads MGHRA; CDR2 reads YSYEKL. In nucleotides, the CDR3 is TGCGCCAGCAGCCAAACCTCCCCGGGAATTAATATGGGCGAGCAGTACTTC. Translating gives CASSQTSPGINMGEQYF.

J is TRBJ2-1 and V is TRBV11-3; weak D call: TRBD1 (6 bases). CDR3 length: 15 residues. CDR1 is SGHNT and CDR2 is YENEEA in the germline V gene. Trimming cost V 5 bases and J 5 bases, with 16 bases left between them. CDR3 DNA sequence: TGTGCCAGCAGCATGAGACAGGCCCTAGACAATGAGCAGTTCTTC. Translating it yields CASSMRQALDNEQFF. The entire variable domain, with the rest obtained from reference TRBV11-3 and TRBJ2-1, is as follows: EAGVVQSPRYKIIEKKQPVAFWCNPISGHNTLYWYLQNLGQGPELLIRYENEEAVDDSQLPKDRFSAERLKGVDSTLKIQPAELGDSAVYLCASSMRQALDNEQFFGPGTRLTVL.

The CDR3 is CASSVGGFGYTF. In nucleotides, the CDR3 is TGTGCCAGCAGCGTAGGAGGGTTCGGCTACACCTTC. The chain has TRBV9 and TRBJ1-2; D not certain. Germline CDR1 reads SGDLS; CDR2 reads YYNGEE. The CDR3 consists of 12 residues. The V end lost 0 bases, the J end lost 8 bases, and 8 bases lay between the germline ends.

The rearrangement joins TRBV9 to TRBJ2-7, with D possibly matching TRBD2 (6 bases). V gave up 5 bases and J gave up 0 bases, with 12 bases separating them. The CDR3 is made up of 14 amino acids. The germline V gene encodes CDR1 SGDLS and CDR2 YYNGEE. The CDR3 protein is CASSRDFGSYEQYF. The CDR3 DNA sequence: TGTGCCAGCAGTCGGGACTTCGGCTCCTACGAGCAGTACTTC.

V gene TRBV6-6 combines with J gene TRBJ2-7; D is uncertain. With 2 bases removed from V and 7 bases from J, the gap between germline ends came to 9 bases. The CDR3 spans 12 residues. CDR1 and CDR2 from the germline V gene are MNHNY and SVGAGI (reference sequence). Here the CDR3 reads CASSYTRWEQYF. The CDR3 DNA sequence: TGTGCCAGCAGTTACACCAGGTGGGAGCAGTACTTC.

This chain uses TRBV10-2 with TRBJ2-7; the D gene is possibly TRBD2 (6 bases). Trimming left V 3 bases short and J 5 bases short, with 20 bases between. Per germline, CDR1 WSHSY and CDR2 SAAADI. This CDR3 has 16 residues. The CDR3 sequence is CASSDNPGEVLNEQYF. The CDR3 bases are TGCGCCAGCAGTGATAATCCGGGAGAGGTCCTAAACGAGCAGTACTTC.

The chain carries TRBV7-2 and TRBJ1-1, with D possibly TRBD1 on 6 matching bases. The germline CDR1 and CDR2 sequences are SGHTA and FQGNSA. Deletions cut 5 bases from V and 3 bases from J, with 13 bases between. This CDR3 comprises 14 residues. The CDR3 nucleotides read TGTGCCAGCAGCATCTACAGGGTTGACACTGAAGCTTTCTTT. Translation: CASSIYRVDTEAFF.

The V and J genes are TRBV5-4 and TRBJ2-1, with 8 positions matching TRBD2. CDR3 length: 15 amino acids. Germline-derived CDR1 and CDR2 are SGHNT and YYREEE (reference sequence). The V gene end was trimmed by 0 bases and the J gene end by 5 bases; junction bases not matched to a gene: 4. The CDR3 sequence: CASSLDSGRHNEQFF. The DNA of the CDR3 is TGTGCCAGCAGCTTGGACAGCGGGAGACACAATGAGCAGTTCTTC.

This chain links TRBV3-1 (or the pseudogene TRBV3-2) with TRBJ1-2; 7 nucleotides align to TRBD1. This CDR3 spans 12 amino acids. The germline gives CDR1 LGHDT, CDR2 YNNKEL (reference sequence). The junction had 5 bases not matched to a gene; V was cut back by 5 bases and J by 8 bases. CDR3 sequence reads: CASSSTGEGYTF. CDR3 coding DNA: TGTGCCAGCAGCTCCACAGGGGAAGGCTACACCTTC.

The chain has TRBV15 and TRBJ2-5, with TRBD1 matching over 8 bases. CDR3 length: 18 amino acids. Germline V lookup: CDR1 LNHNV, CDR2 YYDKDF (reference sequence). Germline trimming cut 2 bases from V and 1 base from J; bases unmatched to any gene: 12. CDR3 sequence: CATSRPSGGAGPQETQYF. The CDR3 bases are TGTGCCACCAGCAGACCGTCAGGGGGCGCGGGTCCCCAAGAGACCCAGTACTTC.

The chain carries TRBV18 and TRBJ2-1; D might be TRBD1 (6 bases). The CDR3 consists of 14 residues. Trimming removed 3 bases at V and 2 bases at J, with 8 bases between. The germline V gene has CDR1 KGHSH and CDR2 LQKENI. CDR3 in amino acids: CASSPGQPYNEQFF. The CDR3 nucleotides are TGTGCCAGCTCACCCGGACAGCCCTACAATGAGCAGTTCTTC.

The chain carries TRBV5-1 and TRBJ2-7, with 9 nucleotides matching TRBD1. CDR1 is SGHRS, CDR2 YFSETQ, per germline. The CDR3 loop spans 17 amino acids. After removal of 3 bases from V and 0 bases from J, the junction contained 10 bases not matched to a gene. The CDR3 nucleotides read TGCGCCAGCAGCTCGTCTCACGGGACAGGGTACTCCTACGAGCAGTACTTC. Amino acid sequence: CASSSSHGTGYSYEQYF.

The chain has TRBV7-9 and TRBJ2-3, with D possibly matching TRBD2 (5 bases). V lost 2 bases, J lost 6 bases, and 21 bases lay in between. The germline CDR1 and CDR2 sequences are SEHNR and FQNEAQ (reference sequence). The CDR3 is 17 amino acids. The CDR3 loop is CASSLLLALTKSDTQYF. The CDR3 DNA reads TGTGCCAGCAGCTTACTCTTAGCGCTCACAAAGAGCGATACGCAGTATTTT.

The chain couples TRBV6-5 to TRBJ1-2; tentative D call: TRBD1 (5 bases). Germline values: CDR1 MNHEY, CDR2 SVGAGI. V lost 11 bases and J 2 bases, leaving 9 bases between the germline ends. This CDR3 comprises 11 residues. The CDR3 DNA follows: TGTGCCGGCCAGGGCAACTATGGCTACACCTTC. It yields the protein CAGQGNYGYTF.